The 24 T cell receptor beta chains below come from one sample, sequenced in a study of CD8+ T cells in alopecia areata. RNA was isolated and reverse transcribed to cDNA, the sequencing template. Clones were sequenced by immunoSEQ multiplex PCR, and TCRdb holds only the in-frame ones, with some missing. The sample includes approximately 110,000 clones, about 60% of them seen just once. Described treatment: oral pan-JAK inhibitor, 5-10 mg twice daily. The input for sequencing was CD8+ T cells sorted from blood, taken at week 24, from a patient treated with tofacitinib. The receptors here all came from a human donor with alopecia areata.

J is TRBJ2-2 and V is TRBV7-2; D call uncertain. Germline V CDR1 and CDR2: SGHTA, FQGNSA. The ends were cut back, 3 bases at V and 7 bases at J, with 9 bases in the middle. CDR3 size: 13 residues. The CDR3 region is CASSLPSRGELFF. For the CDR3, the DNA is TGTGCCAGCAGCTTGCCCTCTCGCGGGGAGCTGTTTTTT.

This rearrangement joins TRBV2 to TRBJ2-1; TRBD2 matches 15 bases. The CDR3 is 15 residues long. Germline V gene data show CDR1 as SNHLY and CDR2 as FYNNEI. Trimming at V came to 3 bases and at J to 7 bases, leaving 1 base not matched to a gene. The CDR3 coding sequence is TGTGCCAGCAGTGACGGGACTAGCGGGGGGAATGAGCAGTTCTTC. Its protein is CASSDGTSGGNEQFF.

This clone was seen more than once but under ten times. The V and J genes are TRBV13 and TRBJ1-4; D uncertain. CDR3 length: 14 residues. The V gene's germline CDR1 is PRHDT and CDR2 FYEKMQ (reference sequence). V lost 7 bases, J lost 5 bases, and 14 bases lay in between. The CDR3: CASNVADGNEKLFF. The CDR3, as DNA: TGTGCCAGCAACGTGGCGGATGGGAATGAAAAACTGTTTTTT.

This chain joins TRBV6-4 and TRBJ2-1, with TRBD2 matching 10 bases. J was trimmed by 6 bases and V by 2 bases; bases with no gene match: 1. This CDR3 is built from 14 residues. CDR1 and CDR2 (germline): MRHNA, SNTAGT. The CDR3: CASSDSGGANEQFF. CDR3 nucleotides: TGTGCCAGCAGTGACAGCGGGGGGGCCAATGAGCAGTTCTTC.

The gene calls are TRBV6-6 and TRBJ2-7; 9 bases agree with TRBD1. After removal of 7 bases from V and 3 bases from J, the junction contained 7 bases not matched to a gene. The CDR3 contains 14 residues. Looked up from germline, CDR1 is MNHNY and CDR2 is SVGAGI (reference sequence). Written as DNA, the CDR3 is TGTGCCAGCACTTTTACGACAGGGGGCTACGAGCAGTACTTC. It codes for CASTFTTGGYEQYF.

CDR3 nucleotides: TGTGCTAGTGGTTTCGGGACTTACGCCAATGAGCAGTTCTTC. Translated, it gives CASGFGTYANEQFF. This chain uses TRBV12-5 with TRBJ2-1, with D perhaps TRBD2 (6 bases). This CDR3 region has 14 residues. V was trimmed by 3 bases and J by 6 bases, leaving 12 bases between them. Germline values: CDR1 LGHNT, CDR2 FRNRAP. Drawing the rest from reference TRBV12-5 and TRBJ2-1, the complete variable domain is DARVTQTPRHKVTEMGQEVTMRCQPILGHNTVFWYRQTMMQGLELLAYFRNRAPLDDSGMPKDRFSAEMPDATLATLKIQPSEPRDSAVYFCASGFGTYANEQFFGPGTRLTVL.

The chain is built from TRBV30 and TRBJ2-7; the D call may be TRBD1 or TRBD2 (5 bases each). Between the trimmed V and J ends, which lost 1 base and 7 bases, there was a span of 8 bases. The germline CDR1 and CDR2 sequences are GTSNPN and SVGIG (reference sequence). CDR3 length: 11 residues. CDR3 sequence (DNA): TGTGCCTGGAGTGGGGGGATGGAGCAGTACTTC. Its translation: CAWSGGMEQYF.

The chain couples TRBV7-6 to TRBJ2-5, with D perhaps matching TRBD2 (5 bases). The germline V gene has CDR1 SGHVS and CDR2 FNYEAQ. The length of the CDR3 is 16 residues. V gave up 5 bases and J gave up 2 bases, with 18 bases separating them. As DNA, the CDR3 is TGTGCCAGCAGCGCATCCCGGGAAGAAGGGCAAGAGACCCAGTACTTC. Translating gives CASSASREEGQETQYF. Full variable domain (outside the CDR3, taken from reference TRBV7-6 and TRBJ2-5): GAGVSQSPRYKVTKRGQDVALRCDPISGHVSLYWYRQALGQGPEFLTYFNYEAQQDKSGLPNDRFSAERPEGSISTLTIQRTEQRDSAMYRCASSASREEGQETQYFGPGTRLLVL.

The CDR3 bases are TGTGCCAGCAGACAGGGGGTGAACACTGAAGCTTTCTTT. This gives the protein CASRQGVNTEAFF. V and J are TRBV6-6 and TRBJ1-1, with TRBD1 matching over 8 bases. J gave up 0 bases and V 6 bases, and 0 bases lay outside the gene matches. The CDR3 contains 13 residues. Germline CDR1 reads MNHNY; CDR2 reads SVGAGI (reference sequence).

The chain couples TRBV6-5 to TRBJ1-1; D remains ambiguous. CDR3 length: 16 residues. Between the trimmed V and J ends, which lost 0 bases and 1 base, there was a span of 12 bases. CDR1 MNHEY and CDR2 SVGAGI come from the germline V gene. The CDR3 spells CASSYSLDLGNTEAFF. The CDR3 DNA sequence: TGTGCCAGCAGTTACTCCCTGGATCTAGGGAACACTGAAGCTTTCTTT.

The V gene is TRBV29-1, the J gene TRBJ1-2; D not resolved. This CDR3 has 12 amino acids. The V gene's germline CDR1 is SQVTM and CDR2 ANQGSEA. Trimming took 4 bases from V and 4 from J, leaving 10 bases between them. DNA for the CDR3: TGCAGCGTTGGAGGAGGTAGCTATGGCTACACCTTC. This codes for CSVGGGSYGYTF.

The DNA for the CDR3 is TGTGCCAGCAGTTTACTCGGCAGGGGTGACGAGCAGTACTTC. Translation: CASSLLGRGDEQYF. The V gene is TRBV27, the J gene TRBJ2-7, with D possibly TRBD1 on 6 matching bases. The V end was cut by 2 bases, the J end by 5 bases, with 13 bases between. The CDR3 contains 14 residues. Germline loops: CDR1 MNHEY, CDR2 SMNVEV (reference sequence).

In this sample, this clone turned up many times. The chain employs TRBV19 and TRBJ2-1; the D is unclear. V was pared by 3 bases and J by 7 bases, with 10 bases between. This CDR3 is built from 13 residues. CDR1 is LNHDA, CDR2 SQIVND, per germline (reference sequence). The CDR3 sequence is CASSMTGWNEQFF. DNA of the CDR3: TGTGCCAGTAGTATGACCGGGTGGAATGAGCAGTTCTTC.

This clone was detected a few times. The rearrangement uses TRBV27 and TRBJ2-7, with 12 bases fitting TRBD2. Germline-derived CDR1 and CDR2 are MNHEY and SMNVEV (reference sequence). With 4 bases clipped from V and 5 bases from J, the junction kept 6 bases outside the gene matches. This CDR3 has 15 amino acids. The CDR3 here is CASSSPLAGGHEQYF. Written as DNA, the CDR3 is TGTGCCAGCAGTTCCCCACTAGCGGGAGGCCACGAGCAGTACTTC.

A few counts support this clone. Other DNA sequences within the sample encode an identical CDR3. CDR3 bases: TGTGCCAGCAGCTTGGCAGCGGGGAACACTGAAGCTTTCTTT. Protein product: CASSLAAGNTEAFF. The chain uses TRBV5-4 and TRBJ1-1; D gene unclear. This CDR3 spans 14 amino acids. Trimming took off 0 bases at V and 1 base at J, with 7 bases between the two ends. Germline V gene lookup returns CDR1 SGHNT and CDR2 YYREEE (reference sequence).

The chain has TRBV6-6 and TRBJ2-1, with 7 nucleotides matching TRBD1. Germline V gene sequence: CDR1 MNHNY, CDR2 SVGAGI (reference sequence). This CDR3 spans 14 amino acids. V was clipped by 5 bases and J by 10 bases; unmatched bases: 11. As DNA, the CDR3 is TGTGCCAGCAGTCCCTACCCCGGGACAGCCGAGCAGTTCTTC. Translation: CASSPYPGTAEQFF.

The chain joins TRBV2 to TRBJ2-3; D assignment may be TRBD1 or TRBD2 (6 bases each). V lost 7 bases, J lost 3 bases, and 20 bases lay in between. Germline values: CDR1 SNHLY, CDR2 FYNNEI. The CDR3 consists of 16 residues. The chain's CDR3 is CASTPLGGQLTDTQYF. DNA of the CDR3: TGTGCCAGCACCCCTCTTGGGGGGCAGTTGACAGATACGCAGTATTTT.

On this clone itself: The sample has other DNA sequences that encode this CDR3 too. Here the CDR3 reads CASSYSGTGELFF. The CDR3 DNA sequence: TGTGCCAGCAGTTACTCCGGGACCGGGGAGCTGTTTTTT. The chain couples TRBV6-5 to TRBJ2-2; no firm D call. The CDR3 sequence is 13 residues long. The V gene's germline CDR1 is MNHEY and CDR2 SVGAGI. Trimming cost V 0 bases and J 5 bases, with 4 bases left between them.

CDR3 residues: CASIRTRGPVDTQYF. CDR3 nucleotide sequence: TGTGCCAGCATCAGAACCCGGGGGCCTGTAGATACGCAGTATTTT. The chain links TRBV27 to TRBJ2-3, with D possibly being TRBD1 or TRBD2 (6 bases each). CDR1 is MNHEY and CDR2 is SMNVEV in the germline V gene (reference sequence). Trimming stripped 7 bases from V and 5 bases from J, with 19 bases between. The CDR3 extends over 15 amino acids.

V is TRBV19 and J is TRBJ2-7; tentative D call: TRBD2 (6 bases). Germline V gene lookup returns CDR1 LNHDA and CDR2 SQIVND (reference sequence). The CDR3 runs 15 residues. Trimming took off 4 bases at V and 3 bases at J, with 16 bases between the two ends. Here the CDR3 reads CASSNLFSGSYEQYF. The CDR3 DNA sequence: TGTGCCAGTAGTAATCTATTTAGCGGAAGCTACGAGCAGTACTTC. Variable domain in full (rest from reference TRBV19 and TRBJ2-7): DGGITQSPKYLFRKEGQNVTLSCEQNLNHDAMYWYRQDPGQGLRLIYYSQIVNDFQKGDIAEGYSVSREKKESFPLTVTSAQKNPTAFYLCASSNLFSGSYEQYFGPGTRLTVT.

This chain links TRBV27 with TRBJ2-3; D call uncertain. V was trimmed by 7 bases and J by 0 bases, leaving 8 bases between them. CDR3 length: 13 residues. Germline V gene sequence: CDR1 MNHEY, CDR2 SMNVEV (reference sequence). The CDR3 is CASKGSSTDTQYF. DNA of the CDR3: TGTGCCAGCAAGGGCAGTAGCACAGATACGCAGTATTTT.

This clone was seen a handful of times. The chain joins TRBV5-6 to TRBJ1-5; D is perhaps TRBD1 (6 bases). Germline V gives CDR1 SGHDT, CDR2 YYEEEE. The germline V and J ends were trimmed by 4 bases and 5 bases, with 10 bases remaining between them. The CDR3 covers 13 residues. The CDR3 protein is CASSRRTDQPQHF. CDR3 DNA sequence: TGTGCCAGCAGCCGGAGGACAGATCAGCCCCAGCATTTT.

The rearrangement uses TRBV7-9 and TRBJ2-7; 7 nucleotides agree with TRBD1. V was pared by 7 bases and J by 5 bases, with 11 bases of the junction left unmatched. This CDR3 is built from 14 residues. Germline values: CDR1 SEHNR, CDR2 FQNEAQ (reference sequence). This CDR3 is CASTTRQGFDEQYF. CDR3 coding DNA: TGTGCCAGCACCACACGACAGGGTTTTGACGAGCAGTACTTC.

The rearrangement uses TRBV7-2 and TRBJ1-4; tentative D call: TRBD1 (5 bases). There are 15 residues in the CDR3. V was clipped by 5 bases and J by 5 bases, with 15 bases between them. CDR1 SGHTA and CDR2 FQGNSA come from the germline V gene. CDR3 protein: CASSAHRRANEKLFF. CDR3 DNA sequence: TGTGCCAGCAGCGCTCACAGGAGGGCGAATGAAAAACTGTTTTTT.